These 10 T cell receptor beta chains share one sample of origin, sequenced in a study of blood T cell repertoires in COVID-19. Some clones are missing from TCRdb's copy, which holds only in-frame ones; the method was immunoSEQ multiplex PCR. The repertoire holds 150,000 to 200,000 clones, with 75% to 85% as singletons. The source material was PBMCs or T cells enriched from blood (not recorded which). The source of these receptors is a woman aged 45-65 years with acute COVID-19.

V gene TRBV4-1 combines with J gene TRBJ2-2, with unresolved D. CDR3 length: 15 residues. Germline V gene data show CDR1 as MGHRA and CDR2 as YSYEKL. V gave up 0 bases and J gave up 4 bases, with 9 bases separating them. The CDR3 coding sequence is TGCGCCAGCAGCCAAGATGCCCAGGCCACCGGGGAGCTGTTTTTT. Translation gives CASSQDAQATGELFF.

The chain recombines TRBV6-2 or TRBV6-3 with TRBJ1-3, with TRBD1 matching over 7 bases. The CDR3 runs to 14 residues. V trimming: 2 bases; J trimming: 3 bases; junction bases outside the gene matches: 1. Germline-derived CDR1 and CDR2 are MNHEY and SVGEGT. The DNA of the CDR3 is TGTGCCAGCAGTTACGACAGGGATGGAAACACCATATATTTT. It translates to CASSYDRDGNTIYF.

The chain links TRBV6-5 to TRBJ1-1; no reliable D call. The CDR3 has 15 amino acids. The V gene lost 0 bases and the J gene lost 4 bases, with 12 bases spanning the gap. The germline CDR1 and CDR2 sequences are MNHEY and SVGAGI. The CDR3 loop reads CASSYSGSGSTEAFF. The CDR3 DNA reads TGTGCCAGCAGTTACTCGGGCTCCGGGAGCACTGAAGCTTTCTTT.

V is TRBV10-1 and J is TRBJ2-1, with TRBD1 identical over 9 bases. CDR3 size: 18 residues. The V and J ends lost 5 bases and 8 bases, in that order; junction bases with no gene match: 19. Germline V gene sequence: CDR1 WNHNN, CDR2 SYGVQD (reference sequence). The DNA for the CDR3 is TGCGCCAGCAGTATGTCGGGACAGGGAAGTTCGAAGGGAGATGAGCAGTTCTTC. This codes for CASSMSGQGSSKGDEQFF.

This clone has a count of ten or more. The chain recombines TRBV12-3 or TRBV12-4 with TRBJ2-7; 10 positions agree with TRBD2. The ends lost 3 bases at V and 9 bases at J; junction bases unmatched: 5. The CDR3 totals 13 residues. The CDR3 loop reads CASSLTSGYPQYV. The CDR3 coding sequence is TGTGCCAGCAGTTTGACTAGCGGGTATCCGCAGTACGTC.

This clone came up once. Other nucleotide sequences in the sample specify the same CDR3. The V call is TRBV6-5, the J call TRBJ1-2; no clear D. Trimming took 0 bases from V and 4 from J, leaving 6 bases between them. The CDR3 covers 13 residues. Germline V gene sequence: CDR1 MNHEY, CDR2 SVGAGI. The CDR3, as DNA: TGTGCCAGCAGTTACTCAGGAGCCTATGGCTACACCTTC. Protein sequence: CASSYSGAYGYTF.

The chain couples TRBV5-1 to TRBJ2-3; 8 bases align to TRBD1. Looked up from germline, CDR1 is SGHRS and CDR2 is YFSETQ. This CDR3 has 15 amino acids. Trimming removed 1 base from V and 4 bases from J; junction bases left unmatched: 5. CDR3 loop: CASSLQGARADTQYF. The CDR3 nucleotides read TGCGCCAGCAGCTTGCAGGGGGCGCGCGCAGATACGCAGTATTTT.

The chain links TRBV27 to TRBJ2-1, with 9 bases lining up with TRBD2. V lost 4 bases to trimming and J lost 8 bases; unmatched junction nucleotides: 9. CDR3 length: 15 residues. Germline-derived CDR1 and CDR2 are MNHEY and SMNVEV (reference sequence). CDR3 region: CASSSRAGGPHEQFF. The CDR3 DNA reads as TGTGCCAGCAGTTCCCGCGCGGGGGGGCCTCATGAGCAGTTCTTC.

The V call is TRBV5-6, the J call TRBJ1-5; D is uncertain. The CDR3 has 13 residues. V shed 0 bases and J shed 14 bases, with 15 bases lying between them. Per germline, CDR1 SGHDT and CDR2 YYEEEE. In DNA, the CDR3 is TGTGCCAGCAGCTTGGCGGTCGGAGGGAAAGAGCATTTT. Translated: CASSLAVGGKEHF.

This clone was detected only once. The rearrangement uses TRBV19 and TRBJ2-4; 9 bases match TRBD1. After removal of 6 bases from V and 4 bases from J, the junction contained 7 bases not matched to a gene. Germline CDR1 is LNHDA and CDR2 is SQIVND (reference sequence). CDR3 length: 15 amino acids. The CDR3 DNA follows: TGTGCCAGTAGGCCGGGACAGGGACTGAAAAACATTCAGTACTTC. Translating gives CASRPGQGLKNIQYF.